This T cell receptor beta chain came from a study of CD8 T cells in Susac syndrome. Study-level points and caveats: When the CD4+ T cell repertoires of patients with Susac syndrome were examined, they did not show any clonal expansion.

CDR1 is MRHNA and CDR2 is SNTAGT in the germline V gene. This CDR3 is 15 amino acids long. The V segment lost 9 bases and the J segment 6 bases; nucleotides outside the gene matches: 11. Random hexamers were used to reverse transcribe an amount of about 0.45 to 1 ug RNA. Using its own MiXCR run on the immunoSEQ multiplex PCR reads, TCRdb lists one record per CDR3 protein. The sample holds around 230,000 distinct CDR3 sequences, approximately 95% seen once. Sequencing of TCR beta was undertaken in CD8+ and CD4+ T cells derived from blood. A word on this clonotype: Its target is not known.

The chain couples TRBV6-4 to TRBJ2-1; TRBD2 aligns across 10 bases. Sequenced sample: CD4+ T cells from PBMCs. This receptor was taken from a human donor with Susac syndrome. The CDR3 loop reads CARPPLAGDGNEQFF. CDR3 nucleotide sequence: TGTGCCAGGCCTCCCCTAGCGGGAGACGGCAATGAGCAGTTCTTC.